This T cell receptor beta chain was recorded in a study of cytomegalovirus exposure and HLA in healthy donors (TCRdb year 2017). For the study in its entirety: In an earlier analysis of some 550 of the donors, 250 to 350 Gb of sequence data and 117 million unique TCR beta sequences from 150 million to 200 million T cells were reported. In a later genetic analysis, genome-wide SNP genotypes for 398 of the 666 donors were used, and that subset was treated as a discovery cohort. An earlier analysis of more than 450 of the donors used high-throughput TCR beta sequencing to judge whether each TCR beta V gene segment behaved as functional or pseudogenic. The number of donors typed differed by locus, with roughly 629-640 for A, B, C, DRB1 and DQB1, roughly 520 for DQA1, 600 to 610 for DPA1, and some 440 for DPB1. Among the roughly 410 genotyped donors, approximately 76% belonged to the genetic ancestry cluster associated with self-reported Caucasian donors. Roughly 310 gigabases of sequencing data and approximately 85 million unique TCR sequences were included in an early release covering under 650 HLA-typed donors. To predict cytomegalovirus infection status, the study combined high-throughput TCR immunosequencing, statistical association of individual TCRs with disease status, and machine learning. Both class I and class II loci were covered by HLA typing, at four-digit resolution. On average, 235,054 unique TCR beta nucleotide sequences were sequenced per donor among 398 genotyped donors of the cohort, with 15% to 20% of those sequences being non-productive. All discovery cohort repertoires had been generated on a single sequencing platform. Alongside the repertoire data, information on donor age, sex, ethnicity and CMV serostatus was compiled. The aim of the study was to test whether cataloging public T cell receptors could identify signatures of past pathogen exposure. In the later analysis, no new phenotypic data were used to find candidate immune exposures; instead, reliance was placed on TCR beta sequences and their occurrence across donors. Using immunosequencing, the study profiled T cell repertoires from roughly 650 subjects and related those repertoires to cytomegalovirus serostatus. In addition to the first cohort of around 670 subjects, a separate validation cohort of around 110 different subjects was used. A few DR-DQ haplotypes were treated as single units for association and clustering because of strong linkage in the cohort. A later analysis re-examined previously published TCR beta repertoires from around 670 donors and added high-resolution HLA genotyping to investigate patterns of TCR occurrence.

On this clone: It has no known antigen specificity. No clone much larger than this one lies a single base away; base qualities are absent.

The V end gives up 2 bases and the J end 2 bases, leaving 10 bases in the junction not matched to a gene. There are 18 amino acids in the CDR3, from cysteine to phenylalanine inclusive. Only CDR3 DNA is held: 54 bases, read in frame from base 1. For CDR1 and CDR2, the germline V gene lists MGHRA and YSYEKL. Receptors were amplified or captured by the immunoSEQ multiplex PCR assay. For the multiplex PCR, a mixture combining 60 forward primers for TCR Vbeta segments and 13 reverse primers for TCR Jbeta segments was used. A multiplex PCR assay on genomic DNA amplified the CDR3 region of rearranged TCR beta genes. The Illumina HiSeq System was used to sequence the amplified TCR beta libraries as 87-base-pair reads. From the authors' description of their analysis: A later analysis counted about 76 million unique TCR beta chains across the roughly 700 repertoires, and some 11 million of these chains were shared by at least two donors. A nearest-neighbor algorithm error-corrected the raw reads and collapsed the reads into unique sequences, merging closely related sequences to remove PCR and sequencing errors. CDR3 sequences were aligned to IMGT reference sequences to assign V, D and J gene segments. For a sequence to be retained, a match of at least six nucleotides to both a V gene segment and a J gene segment was required. Rearrangements were called productive when the CDR3 lacked stop codons and stayed in frame with V and J; all others were non-productive. CDR3 was defined by IMGT convention, running from the second conserved V-encoded cysteine to the conserved J-encoded phenylalanine. In an earlier analysis of more than 550 of the donors, sequences lacking an unambiguous match to a single V gene segment were excluded. In an earlier analysis of 587 of the donors, a V segment was called functional when productive rearrangements were above 56.7%, and segregating when the standard deviation between donors exceeded 5%. A statistical classification framework was built to diagnose cytomegalovirus status from the catalog of TCR beta chain sequences. In a later analysis, V and J genes were assigned by comparing TCR nucleotide sequences against IMGT/GENE-DB human TR gene sequences. A later analysis assigned CDR3 sequences and most-parsimonious VDJ recombination scenarios with the TCRdist pipeline. A later analysis defined each TCR beta chain by its CDR3 amino acid sequence plus V-gene family, and excluded reads lacking a unique V-gene family. A later analysis removed 550 to 650 highly shared, low-generation-probability nucleotide sequences to deal with suspected cross-contamination and a sequencing artifact. For each public chain, a later analysis derived a clonal expansion index from normalized ranks of inferred template counts within each repertoire. In a later analysis, generation probabilities were computed with a VDJ recombination model fitted to out-of-frame rearrangements, and the resulting probabilities were checked against IGoR. In a later analysis, TCR-TCR, TCR-HLA and TCR-CMV co-occurrence was scored with hypergeometric tests, and a repertoire-size bias correction was applied to TCR pairs. A later analysis estimated false discovery rates by permuting HLA or CMV assignments 20 times. In a later analysis, co-occurring TCRs were grouped with DBSCAN, and TCRdist sequence similarity was added when clustering was performed within HLA-allele-positive subsets. Co-occurrence clustering excluded repertoires with fewer than 30,000 or more than 120,000 public chains, plus five with anomalous nucleotide sharing. The source is immuneACCESS, and TCRdb retained only in-frame sequences with V and J called. Part of the clones is not carried over; for the studies checked, unresolved V genes explain less than half of this, and the remainder is unexplained. V, J and clone size reflect that table, while D and trimming were determined from the DNA. For this sample there are 150,000 to 200,000 clones; 75% to 85% appear just once. Roughly 0.99% of the sample comes from the top ten.

Paper-wide results and their limitations: The authors suggested that the approach could potentially be extended to other disease states and immunological phenotypes. A further reported finding was that TCR beta sequences accurately predicted the HLA-A and HLA-B alleles for most subjects in the first cohort. When HLA alleles, especially DR and DQ, strongly co-occurred, TCR associations were difficult to assign to individual alleles. In a later analysis, some 17,000 TCR beta sequences were associated with specific HLA alleles at a false discovery rate of 0.05. Broadly in line with IMGT annotations, most TCR beta V segments showed up in productive rearrangements about 87% or about 30% of the time in an earlier analysis of 450 to 600 of the donors. According to a later analysis, most CMV-associated TCR beta chains appeared to be HLA-restricted, and the HLA associations seemed to be driven largely by CMV exposure. Linkage disequilibrium might explain the correlated functional status among segregating V segments, but an unknown experimental factor could not be excluded. The presence/absence analyses assumed that sequencing depth was roughly uniform across donors, and that assumption may not be true. A total of 150 to 200 TCR beta chains were listed by the study as associated with cytomegalovirus. Three of the identified cytomegalovirus-associated TCR beta chains were confirmed in vitro to be specific for cytomegalovirus antigens. CMV serostatus was the only immune exposure information available for the cohort. While some public TCRs were present in many individuals, most TCR sequences turned up only very rarely across donors. In this cohort, only TCR beta chains were sequenced, and detectable features were limited by the absence of alpha or paired-chain data. Several of the top co-occurrence clusters appeared to be linked to parvovirus B19, influenza, CMV and Epstein-Barr virus, according to a later analysis. A cluster of highly shared sequence variants was judged likely to be a technical artifact of the sequencing pipeline. Because some donors lacked HLA typing at each locus, the association tests relied only on the typed subset. In both the original and validation cohorts, the classifier was reported to diagnose cytomegalovirus status with high specificity and sensitivity. An association between a missense DCLRE1C variant and V-gene and J-gene trimming of TCR beta chains was found in a later genetic analysis and replicated in an independent cohort. A later genetic analysis reported fewer N-insertions in productive TCRs among donors in an Asian-associated ancestry cluster than the 666-donor mean. In a later analysis, the rate of TCR association differed among HLA loci, with DRB1 alleles having the most associated TCRs and HLA-C alleles having the fewest. The 87-base-pair reads could not distinguish some IMGT-functional V segments, including TRBV6-2 and TRBV6-3, so those segments were excluded. In a later analysis, HLA-associated TCR beta chains showed more clonal expansion and lower generation probabilities than non-associated chains that were equally common. Over 15 rarely observed V segments, including chromosome 9 orphons, were excluded from the earlier analysis of some 590 of the donors because counts were too low.

In total, 500 to 700 healthy bone marrow donors made up the cohort. At the time of sampling, all cohort members were nominally healthy, though unrecorded immune exposures were likely present. The donor tested CMV seropositive, placing the donor among the 289 seropositive members of the cohort. A peripheral blood sample was provided by each donor, and peripheral blood mononuclear cells were used for TCR beta sequencing. Genomic DNA extraction from the blood cell samples was performed with the Qiagen DNeasy Blood Extraction Kit. Rearrangement joined TRBV4-1 to TRBJ1-5, and 9 bases in between align with TRBD1. The receptor was isolated from a girl aged 2-10 years in good health and CMV-seropositive. Input material: PBMCs. The nucleotide sequence reads TGCGCCAGCAGCCAACCAGGGGTGGGGGACAGGGGCAATCAGCCCCAGCATTTT. Translated, this is CASSQPGVGDRGNQPQHF.